This T cell receptor beta chain was sequenced for a study of T-cell memory formation after mild COVID-19. Study overall: The study found TCR clusters largely donor specific.

V dropped 1 base and J dropped 5 bases, with 11 bases sitting between them. The V gene's germline CDR1 is MGHRA and CDR2 YSYEKL. This CDR3 contains 14 residues. TCRdb itself ran the 5' RACE reads through MiXCR, one entry per CDR3 protein. The repertoire holds about 560,000 distinct CDR3 sequences, with less than 25% as singletons. Material: PBMCs or a T cell subset sorted from them (not recorded which). The receptor was derived from an adult woman who had mild COVID-19 (a few samples of this study predate the infection). Cell type and time point are not known. The chain combines TRBV4-1 with TRBJ2-5; D gene unclear. The CDR3 DNA reads TGCGCCAGCAGCCAAGTAGCCGTGGGCGAGACCCAGTACTTC. Protein product: CASSQVAVGETQYF.